Listed below are T cell receptor beta chains from one sample, sequenced in a study of blood T cell repertoires in COVID-19. Clones were sequenced by immunoSEQ multiplex PCR, and TCRdb holds only the in-frame ones, with some missing. The table lists tens of thousands of clones, about 90% of them singletons. Sequenced sample: peripheral blood. The receptors derive from a human donor in a cohort sampled during active COVID-19. The CDR3 runs from the conserved cysteine through the conserved F or W. A D gene is named only where the DNA matches it firmly. Not all rows give a size; the values are once, few, many and, for expanded clones, a class.

CDR3aa	CDR3nt	v_gene	d_gene	abundance	j_gene
CASSLRQGSRSEAFF	TGTGCCAGCAGCTTACGTCAGGGATCTCGCAGTGAAGCTTTCTTT	TRBV7-6	NA	NA	TRBJ1-1
CASTMGLANTGELFF	TGTGCCAGCACTATGGGACTTGCGAACACCGGGGAGCTGTTTTTT	TRBV7-9	NA	NA	TRBJ2-2
CASSLSSGDYNEQFF	TGCGCCAGCAGCTTGTCTAGCGGGGATTACAATGAGCAGTTCTTC	TRBV5-1	TRBD2	NA	TRBJ2-1
CASSMPRQGRDEQFF	TGTGCCAGTAGTATGCCTCGACAGGGTAGGGATGAGCAGTTCTTC	TRBV19	TRBD1	NA	TRBJ2-1
CASRGTLRTGSSYNEQFF	TGTGCCAGTAGAGGGACTCTCAGGACAGGGAGCTCCTACAATGAGCAGTTCTTC	TRBV19	TRBD1	NA	TRBJ2-1
CASSSDSSGYTF	TGTGCCAGCAGTTCAGACAGTTCTGGCTACACCTTC	TRBV6-5	NA	NA	TRBJ1-2
CASSYSQSGWGGELFF	TGTGCCAGCAGTTACTCACAGAGCGGGTGGGGCGGGGAGCTGTTTTTT	TRBV6-5	NA	NA	TRBJ2-2
CASSLAGWYNSPLHF	TGTGCCAGCAGCTTGGCGGGGTGGTATAATTCACCCCTCCACTTT	TRBV5-6	NA	NA	TRBJ1-6
CATSTYPAYGYTF	TGTGCCACCAGCACCTATCCTGCCTATGGCTACACCTTC	TRBV15	NA	NA	TRBJ1-2
CASSSGGSDTDTQYF	TGTGCCAGCAGCTCCGGGGGGTCCGACACAGATACGCAGTATTTT	TRBV28	TRBD2	few	TRBJ2-3
CASSPGKGYEQYF	TGTGCCAGCAGCCCAGGGAAGGGGTACGAGCAGTACTTC	TRBV3-1/TRBV3-2	NA	NA	TRBJ2-7
CASRGAGGDYEQYF	TGTGCCAGTCGGGGAGCGGGAGGGGACTACGAGCAGTACTTC	TRBV18	TRBD2	NA	TRBJ2-7
CSVVRSPDTQYF	TGCAGCGTTGTCCGGAGTCCAGATACGCAGTATTTT	TRBV29-1	NA	NA	TRBJ2-3
CASSPLTDNQPQHF	TGTGCCAGCTCACCATTGACAGACAATCAGCCCCAGCATTTT	TRBV18	NA	NA	TRBJ1-5
CASSDAGGQETQYF	TGTGCCAGCAGTGATGCGGGGGGCCAAGAGACCCAGTACTTC	TRBV2	TRBD2	NA	TRBJ2-5
CASSLDRDEAFF	TGTGCCAGCAGCTTGGATAGAGATGAAGCTTTCTTT	TRBV5-6	NA	NA	TRBJ1-1
CASSRTSGGAPEGGELFF	TGCGCCAGCAGTAGAACTAGCGGGGGGGCACCAGAGGGCGGGGAGCTGTTTTTT	TRBV4-1	TRBD2	NA	TRBJ2-2
CASSLGLLSGGHTGELFF	TGTGCCAGCAGCTTAGGCCTACTTAGCGGGGGTCACACCGGGGAGCTGTTTTTT	TRBV7-2	TRBD2	once	TRBJ2-2
CASSLRQGRAEQYF	TGTGCCAGCAGCTTGAGACAGGGCAGGGCCGAGCAGTACTTC	TRBV5-6	TRBD1	NA	TRBJ2-7
CASSPTGTSGRYFF	TGTGCCAGCAGTCCGACGGGGACTAGCGGGAGGTATTTCTTC	TRBV6-5	TRBD2	NA	TRBJ2-1
CASSQQDSMNTEAFF	TGCGCCAGCAGCCAACAGGACAGTATGAACACTGAAGCTTTCTTT	TRBV4-1	NA	NA	TRBJ1-1
CASSQATSGGLDTQYF	TGTGCCAGCAGCCAAGCGACTAGCGGGGGGTTAGATACGCAGTATTTT	TRBV4-2	TRBD2	NA	TRBJ2-3
CASSLGEQHQFF	TGTGCCAGCAGCCTTGGGGAGCAGCACCAGTTCTTC	TRBV7-9	NA	NA	TRBJ2-1
CASSALGGQRDWEQFF	TGTGCCAGCAGTGCCCTCGGCGGCCAGAGGGATTGGGAGCAGTTCTTC	TRBV6-1	NA	NA	TRBJ2-1
CAISESGTGGKLFF	TGTGCCATCAGTGAGTCAGGGACAGGCGGAAAACTGTTTTTT	TRBV10-3	TRBD1	few	TRBJ1-4